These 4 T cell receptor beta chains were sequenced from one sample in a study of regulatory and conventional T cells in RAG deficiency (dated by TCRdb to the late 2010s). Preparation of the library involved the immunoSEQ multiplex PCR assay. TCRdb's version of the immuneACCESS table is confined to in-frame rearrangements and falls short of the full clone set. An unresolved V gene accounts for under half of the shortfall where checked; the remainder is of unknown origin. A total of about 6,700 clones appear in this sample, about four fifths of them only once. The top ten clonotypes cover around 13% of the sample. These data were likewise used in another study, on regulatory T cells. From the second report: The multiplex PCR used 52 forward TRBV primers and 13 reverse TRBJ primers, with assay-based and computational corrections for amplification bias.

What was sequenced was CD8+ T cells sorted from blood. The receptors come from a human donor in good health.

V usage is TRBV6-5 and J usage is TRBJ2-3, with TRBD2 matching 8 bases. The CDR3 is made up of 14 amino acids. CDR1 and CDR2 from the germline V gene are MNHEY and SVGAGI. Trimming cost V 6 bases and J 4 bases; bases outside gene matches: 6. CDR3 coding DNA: TGTGCCAGCAGCCCCCAGACTAGCGCAGATACGCAGTATTTT. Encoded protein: CASSPQTSADTQYF.

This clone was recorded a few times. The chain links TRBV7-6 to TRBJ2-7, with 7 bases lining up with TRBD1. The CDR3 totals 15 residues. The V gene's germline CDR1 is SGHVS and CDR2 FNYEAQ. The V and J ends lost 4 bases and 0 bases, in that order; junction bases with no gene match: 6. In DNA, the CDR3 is TGTGCCAGCAGCTCGGGACAGCTAAGCTCCTACGAGCAGTACTTC. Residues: CASSSGQLSSYEQYF.

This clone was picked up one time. This CDR3 reads CASRGGQGAWEHEKLFF. CDR3 in DNA: TGTGCCAGCAGGGGGGGACAGGGGGCTTGGGAACATGAAAAACTGTTTTTT. The rearrangement links TRBV27 to TRBJ1-4, with TRBD1 matching 12 bases. The CDR3 spans 17 residues. The germline V gene has CDR1 MNHEY and CDR2 SMNVEV (reference sequence). J gave up 6 bases and V 6 bases, and 11 bases lay outside the gene matches.

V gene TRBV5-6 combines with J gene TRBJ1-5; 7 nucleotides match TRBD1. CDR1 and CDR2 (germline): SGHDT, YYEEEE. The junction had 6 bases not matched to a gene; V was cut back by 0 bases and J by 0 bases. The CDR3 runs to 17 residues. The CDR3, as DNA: TGTGCCAGCAGCTTGGCGGGACAGACATATAGCAATCAGCCCCAGCATTTT. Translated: CASSLAGQTYSNQPQHF.